A single sample gave rise to the 28 T cell receptor beta chains below, sequenced in a study of shared clonotypes between healthy human individuals (TCRdb year 2020). Libraries were built with the immunoSEQ multiplex PCR assay. In its TCRdb copy, this immuneACCESS table keeps in-frame sequences only and misses some clones. Where compared with another copy, unresolved V genes explain less than half of these, and the others have no known cause. For this sample the table gives around 2.3 million clones, of which about 94% were detected only once. The ten largest account for over 0.1% of the sample. Sequenced material: naive CD4+ T cells sorted from blood. Read against the paper, the sample's cell subset or site label means: CD45RA+ positively selected. These TCRs come from a man younger than 35 in good health.

The chain employs TRBV2 and TRBJ2-5; D perhaps matches TRBD1 (5 bases). The CDR3 spans 13 residues. V lost 3 bases, J lost 2 bases, and 7 bases lay in between. In germline, CDR1 is SNHLY, CDR2 FYNNEI. In DNA form, the CDR3 reads TGTGCCAGCAGTGATAGACAGCAAGAGACCCAGTACTTC. It translates to CASSDRQQETQYF.

V is TRBV5-1 and J is TRBJ2-5, with 7 nucleotides matching TRBD1. Germline V lookup: CDR1 SGHRS, CDR2 YFSETQ. The CDR3 runs to 15 residues. The J segment lost 3 bases and the V segment lost 1 base, leaving 6 bases of the junction unmatched. CDR3 in DNA: TGCGCCAGCAGCTTGAAAGGGGGCGCAGAAGAGACCCAGTACTTC. It is translated as CASSLKGGAEETQYF.

The chain combines TRBV28 with TRBJ1-6; 7 nucleotides agree with TRBD1. Per the germline V gene, CDR1 is MDHEN and CDR2 is SYDVKM. CDR3 length equals 15 residues. V trimming: 6 bases; J trimming: 7 bases; junction bases outside the gene matches: 9. CDR3 sequence reads: CASSDNRGGNSPLHF. The CDR3 DNA is TGTGCCAGCAGCGATAACAGGGGTGGGAATTCACCCCTCCACTTT.

The chain combines TRBV10-3 with TRBJ1-2; a possible D gene is TRBD1 (5 bases). The CDR3 covers 15 residues. V lost 4 bases and J lost 4, with 16 bases in between. Germline-derived CDR1 and CDR2 are ENHRY and SYGVKD. Here the CDR3 reads CAISAGLLVSYGYTF. For the CDR3, the DNA is TGTGCCATCAGTGCGGGACTTCTGGTCTCCTATGGCTACACCTTC.

The chain employs TRBV10-2 and TRBJ1-3; D is ambiguous. The germline gives CDR1 WSHSY, CDR2 SAAADI. Deletions cut 8 bases from V and 4 bases from J, with 15 bases between. The CDR3 extends over 14 amino acids. The CDR3 region is CASARSRSGNTIYF. The CDR3 DNA reads TGCGCCAGCGCTCGCTCCCGGTCGGGAAACACCATATATTTT.

The genes are TRBV19 and TRBJ2-5, with 8 bases that match TRBD2. This CDR3 has 15 amino acids. Trimming at V came to 3 bases and at J to 5 bases, leaving 8 bases not matched to a gene. Germline-derived CDR1 and CDR2 are LNHDA and SQIVND (reference sequence). The DNA for the CDR3 is TGTGCCAGTAGTATTTCGGTGTCTAGCGGGGAGACCCAGTACTTC. Encoded protein: CASSISVSSGETQYF. Supplemented by reference TRBV19 and TRBJ2-5, the full variable domain reads DGGITQSPKYLFRKEGQNVTLSCEQNLNHDAMYWYRQDPGQGLRLIYYSQIVNDFQKGDIAEGYSVSREKKESFPLTVTSAQKNPTAFYLCASSISVSSGETQYFGPGTRLLVL.

The rearrangement uses TRBV30 and TRBJ2-3; 9 bases agree with TRBD2. Germline lookup yields CDR1 GTSNPN and CDR2 SVGIG (reference sequence). The V and J ends lost 4 bases and 4 bases, in that order; junction bases with no gene match: 9. The length of the CDR3 is 15 residues. The CDR3 DNA follows: TGTGCCTGGAAGGTTGCGGGAGGGCCGGCAGATACGCAGTATTTT. It yields the protein CAWKVAGGPADTQYF.

Only a few counts were recorded for this clone. The chain joins TRBV6-5 to TRBJ2-2; a possible D gene is TRBD2 (5 bases). The CDR3 is 15 amino acids. V lost 5 bases and J 6 bases, leaving 16 bases between the germline ends. In germline, CDR1 is MNHEY, CDR2 SVGAGI. The DNA for the CDR3 is TGTGCCAGCAGTACGGGAACTAGGGCCTCCGGGGAGCTGTTTTTT. Its translation is CASSTGTRASGELFF.

V gene TRBV7-2 combines with J gene TRBJ2-1; 8 bases are a match to TRBD2. CDR1 and CDR2 from the germline V gene are SGHTA and FQGNSA. The V and J ends lost 4 bases and 7 bases, in that order; junction bases with no gene match: 9. This CDR3 region has 15 residues. This chain's CDR3 is CASSSSAGTRNEQFF. DNA for the CDR3: TGTGCCAGCAGCTCGTCAGCCGGGACTAGAAATGAGCAGTTCTTC.

J is TRBJ1-3 and V is TRBV5-1; D remains unclear. Germline lookup yields CDR1 SGHRS and CDR2 YFSETQ. The CDR3 is made up of 12 amino acids. V gave up 4 bases and J gave up 9 bases, with 11 bases separating them. CDR3 loop: CASSAPSSTIYF. CDR3 bases: TGCGCCAGCAGCGCCCCCTCAAGCACCATATATTTT.

Of note for this clone: Other DNA sequences in this specimen translate into the identical CDR3. This chain uses TRBV6-4 with TRBJ2-1, with TRBD2 identical over 12 bases. V shed 4 bases, J shed 4 bases, and the junction held 2 bases outside the gene matches. This CDR3 is 15 amino acids long. Germline V gene lookup returns CDR1 MRHNA and CDR2 SNTAGT. CDR3 residues: CASSVGTSGYNEQFF. The CDR3 DNA is TGTGCCAGCAGTGTAGGGACTAGCGGGTACAATGAGCAGTTCTTC.

A remark on this clone: The identical CDR3 is also encoded by other nucleotide sequences in the sample. The CDR3 DNA follows: TGCGCCAGCAGCTTCACACGGGGGAGCACAGATACGCAGTATTTT. This encodes CASSFTRGSTDTQYF. This sequence joins TRBV5-1 and TRBJ2-3; TRBD2 might be the D (6 bases). The CDR3 extends over 15 amino acids. V gave up 2 bases and J gave up 0 bases, with 10 bases separating them. The germline gives CDR1 SGHRS, CDR2 YFSETQ.

The chain combines TRBV5-6 with TRBJ1-2, with 9 positions matching TRBD1. Germline V gene lookup returns CDR1 SGHDT and CDR2 YYEEEE. This CDR3 comprises 14 residues. V was clipped by 0 bases and J by 11 bases; unmatched bases: 8. The CDR3 DNA is TGTGCCAGCAGCTTGGCCGATGGGGACAGGGCTTACACCTTC. Protein product: CASSLADGDRAYTF.

This chain links TRBV7-9 with TRBJ2-7; 9 bases align to TRBD1. The CDR3 has 15 residues. CDR1 and CDR2 (germline): SEHNR, FQNEAQ (reference sequence). J gave up 5 bases and V 2 bases, and 7 bases lay outside the gene matches. The CDR3 spells CASSLFGQGFNEQYF. DNA of the CDR3: TGTGCCAGCAGCTTATTCGGACAGGGGTTCAACGAGCAGTACTTC.

The gene calls are TRBV28 and TRBJ1-1; D gene ambiguous. Trimming cost V 1 base and J 2 bases, with 8 bases left between them. Germline CDR1 reads MDHEN; CDR2 reads SYDVKM. This CDR3 comprises 14 residues. DNA for the CDR3: TGTGCCAGCAGTTTATACAGCCTAAACACTGAAGCTTTCTTT. This sequence encodes CASSLYSLNTEAFF. Looking up the rest from reference TRBV28 and TRBJ1-1 gives the full variable domain: DVKVTQSSRYLVKRTGEKVFLECVQDMDHENMFWYRQDPGLGLRLIYFSYDVKMKEKGDIPEGYSVSREKKERFSLILESASTNQTSMYLCASSLYSLNTEAFFGQGTRLTVV.

CDR3 nucleotides: TGCGCCAGCAGTCAGAGTTTGTCGGGGAACGAGCAGTACTTC. Its protein is CASSQSLSGNEQYF. This rearrangement joins TRBV5-1 to TRBJ2-7, with D possibly matching TRBD2 (5 bases). CDR1 is SGHRS, CDR2 YFSETQ, per germline. The CDR3 runs to 14 residues. Trimming stripped 5 bases from V and 5 bases from J, with 17 bases between.

This rearrangement joins TRBV6-6 to TRBJ2-1, with 14 bases identical to TRBD2. The CDR3 contains 16 residues. Losses at the gene ends were 5 bases for V and 9 bases for J; bases not matched to a gene: 9. Per germline, CDR1 MNHNY and CDR2 SVGAGI (reference sequence). CDR3 sequence (DNA): TGTGCCAGCAGTCCACCCGGGACTAGCGGGAGTGCTGAGCAGTTCTTC. Translating gives CASSPPGTSGSAEQFF.

The V call is TRBV2, the J call TRBJ2-1, with 15 bases lining up with TRBD2. V dropped 6 bases and J dropped 8; count of bases not matched to a gene: 5. Germline V gives CDR1 SNHLY, CDR2 FYNNEI. There are 15 residues in the CDR3. The CDR3 nucleotides read TGTGCCAGCAGCTACGGACTAGCGGGAGGGCATGAGCAGTTCTTC. It specifies CASSYGLAGGHEQFF.

This clone came up once. The chain recombines TRBV10-3 with TRBJ2-5; 11 positions agree with TRBD1. The CDR3 covers 15 residues. V lost 4 bases to trimming and J lost 4 bases; unmatched junction nucleotides: 5. The germline CDR1 and CDR2 sequences are ENHRY and SYGVKD. The CDR3 is CAISGRTGGGETQYF. CDR3 sequence (DNA): TGTGCCATCAGTGGGCGGACAGGGGGCGGAGAGACCCAGTACTTC.

CDR3: CASSYTGIQPQHF. For the CDR3, the DNA is TGTGCCAGCAGTTACACAGGGATACAGCCCCAGCATTTT. The chain combines TRBV27 with TRBJ1-5; D is possibly TRBD1 (6 bases). V was cut by 4 bases and J by 7 bases, with 11 bases left in between. The CDR3 spans 13 residues. Germline CDR1 reads MNHEY; CDR2 reads SMNVEV (reference sequence).

The V and J genes are TRBV2 and TRBJ2-2, with a tentative D call TRBD2 (6 bases). This CDR3 spans 17 amino acids. Germline V CDR1 and CDR2: SNHLY, FYNNEI. V shed 2 bases and J shed 4 bases, with 17 bases lying between them. DNA of the CDR3: TGTGCCAGCAGTGAAACGGGGACGAGGAGGGGCACCGGGGAGCTGTTTTTT. Its translation: CASSETGTRRGTGELFF.

The chain is built from TRBV13 and TRBJ2-3; D might be TRBD2 (6 bases). Germline V gives CDR1 PRHDT, CDR2 FYEKMQ (reference sequence). Trimming removed 7 bases at V and 2 bases at J, with 22 bases between. The CDR3 covers 17 residues. CDR3 loop: CASMEYGTLNPTDTQYF. The CDR3 DNA sequence: TGTGCCAGCATGGAGTATGGGACTCTGAACCCCACAGATACGCAGTATTTT.

Details on this clone: One end of the junction fails to match germline, which may point to a read error. This chain links TRBV6-5 with TRBJ2-5, with 9 nucleotides matching TRBD1. CDR1 and CDR2 from the germline V gene are MNHEY and SVGAGI. The CDR3 spans 14 residues. The CDR3 protein is CATSRQGGRETQYF. CDR3 DNA sequence: TGTGCCACCAGTAGACAGGGGGGCCGGGAGACCCAGTACTTC.

CDR3 in amino acids: CASSLTVSGNTIYF. CDR3 in DNA: TGTGCCAGCAGTCTCACTGTCTCTGGAAACACCATATATTTT. The chain carries TRBV2 and TRBJ1-3; D is ambiguous. The germline gives CDR1 SNHLY, CDR2 FYNNEI. Trimming removed 5 bases at V and 0 bases at J, with 8 bases between. This CDR3 region has 14 residues.

V usage is TRBV27 and J usage is TRBJ1-2, with D possibly matching TRBD1 (6 bases). CDR3 length equals 17 residues. Germline CDR1 is MNHEY and CDR2 is SMNVEV (reference sequence). The V gene lost 6 bases and the J gene lost 7 bases, with 27 bases spanning the gap. The CDR3 loop reads CASRTLDPGALDPGYTF. Here the CDR3 DNA reads TGTGCCAGCAGAACCCTCGATCCGGGGGCCCTGGATCCTGGCTACACCTTC.

CDR3 amino acids: CASSAGQGGSGANVLTF. CDR3 coding DNA: TGTGCCAGCAGCGCAGGACAGGGGGGCTCTGGGGCCAACGTCCTGACTTTC. The V and J genes are TRBV4-2 and TRBJ2-6, with 10 nucleotides matching TRBD1. Germline CDR1 reads LGHNA; CDR2 reads YNFKEQ. The trim removed 5 bases at V and 0 bases at J, leaving 4 bases unmatched. CDR3 size: 17 residues.

The chain links TRBV2 to TRBJ2-1, with 9 positions matching TRBD1. This CDR3 contains 15 residues. Germline V gene sequence: CDR1 SNHLY, CDR2 FYNNEI. J was trimmed by 0 bases and V by 7 bases; bases with no gene match: 4. CDR3 region: CASMPDRGSYNEQFF. The CDR3 nucleotides are TGTGCCAGCATGCCGGACAGGGGCTCCTACAATGAGCAGTTCTTC.

The V gene is TRBV30, the J gene TRBJ2-7; D gene uncertain. CDR1 is GTSNPN, CDR2 SVGIG, per germline (reference sequence). The CDR3 loop spans 13 amino acids. V was cut by 8 bases and J by 3 bases, with 17 bases left in between. CDR3 DNA sequence: TGTGCCGTCGATCTTGCGGCCGACTACGAGCAGTACTTC. As protein: CAVDLAADYEQYF. The complete variable domain, with remaining parts taken from reference TRBV30 and TRBJ2-7, reads SQTIHQWPATLVQPVGSPLSLECTVEGTSNPNLYWYRQAAGRGLQLLFYSVGIGQISSEVPQNLSASRPQDRQFILSSKKLLLSDSGFYLCAVDLAADYEQYFGPGTRLTVT.